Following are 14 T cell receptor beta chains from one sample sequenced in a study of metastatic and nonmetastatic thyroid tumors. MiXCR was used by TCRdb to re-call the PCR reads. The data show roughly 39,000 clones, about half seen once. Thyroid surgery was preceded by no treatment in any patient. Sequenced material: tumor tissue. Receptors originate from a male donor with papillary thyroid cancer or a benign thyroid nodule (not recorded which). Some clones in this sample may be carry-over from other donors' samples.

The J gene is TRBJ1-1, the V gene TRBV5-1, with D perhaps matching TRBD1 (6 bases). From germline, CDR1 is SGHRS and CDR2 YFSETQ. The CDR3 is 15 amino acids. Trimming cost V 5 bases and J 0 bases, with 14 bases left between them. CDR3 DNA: TGCGCCAGCAGAGGACAGTTAAACATGAACACTGAAGCTTTCTTT. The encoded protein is CASRGQLNMNTEAFF.

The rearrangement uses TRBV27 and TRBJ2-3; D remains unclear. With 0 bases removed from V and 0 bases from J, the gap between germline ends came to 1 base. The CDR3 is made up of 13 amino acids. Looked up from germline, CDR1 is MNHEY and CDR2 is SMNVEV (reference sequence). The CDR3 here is CASSLSSTDTQYF. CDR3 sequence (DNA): TGTGCCAGCAGTTTATCTAGCACAGATACGCAGTATTTT.

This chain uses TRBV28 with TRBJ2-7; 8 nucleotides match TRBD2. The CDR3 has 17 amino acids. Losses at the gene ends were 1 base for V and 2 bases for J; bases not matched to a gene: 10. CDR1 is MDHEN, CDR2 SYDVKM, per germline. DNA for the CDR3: TGTGCCAGCAGTTTATCCTTAGGCGGGACTAGTGCCTACGAGCAGTACTTC. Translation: CASSLSLGGTSAYEQYF.

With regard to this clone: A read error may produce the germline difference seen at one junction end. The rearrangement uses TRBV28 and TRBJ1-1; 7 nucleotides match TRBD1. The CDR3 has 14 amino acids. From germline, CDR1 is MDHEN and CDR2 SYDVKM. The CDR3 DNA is TGTGCCAGCAGTTTCGGACAGGCGAACGCTGAAGCTTTCTTT. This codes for CASSFGQANAEAFF.

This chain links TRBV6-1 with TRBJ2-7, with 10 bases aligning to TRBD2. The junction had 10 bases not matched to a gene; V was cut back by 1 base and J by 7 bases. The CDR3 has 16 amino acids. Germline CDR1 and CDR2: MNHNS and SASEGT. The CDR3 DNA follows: TGTGCCAGCAGTGAAGGGTTAGGACTAGCGGCTTGGGAGCAGTACTTC. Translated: CASSEGLGLAAWEQYF.

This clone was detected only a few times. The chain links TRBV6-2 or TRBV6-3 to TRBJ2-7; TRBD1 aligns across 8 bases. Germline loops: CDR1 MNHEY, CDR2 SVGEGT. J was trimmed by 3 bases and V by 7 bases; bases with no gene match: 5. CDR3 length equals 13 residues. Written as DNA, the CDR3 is TGTGCCAGCACGACAGGGGAAAACTACGAGCAGTACTTC. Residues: CASTTGENYEQYF.

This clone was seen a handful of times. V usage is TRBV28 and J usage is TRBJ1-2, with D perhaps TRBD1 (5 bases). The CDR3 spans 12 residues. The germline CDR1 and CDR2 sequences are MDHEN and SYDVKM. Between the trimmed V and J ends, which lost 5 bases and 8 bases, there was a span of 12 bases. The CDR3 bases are TGTGCCAGCAGTAGTCAGGGAAGGGGCTACACCTTC. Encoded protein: CASSSQGRGYTF.

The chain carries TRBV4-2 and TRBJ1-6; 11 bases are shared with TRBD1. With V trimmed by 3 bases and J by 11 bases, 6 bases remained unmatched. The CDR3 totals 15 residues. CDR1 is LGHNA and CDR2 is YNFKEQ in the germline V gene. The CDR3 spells CASSQGQGEIAPLHF. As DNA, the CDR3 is TGTGCCAGCAGCCAGGGACAGGGGGAGATAGCACCCCTCCACTTT.

The CDR3 DNA sequence: TGCAGTGCTTCCCTGGACTTAGAAAACGAGCAGTACTTC. It translates to CSASLDLENEQYF. The chain employs TRBV20-1 and TRBJ2-7, with TRBD2 as a possible D gene (5 bases). Germline V gene data show CDR1 as DFQATT and CDR2 as SNEGSKA (reference sequence). Trimming removed 5 bases at V and 5 bases at J, with 16 bases between. The CDR3 consists of 13 residues.

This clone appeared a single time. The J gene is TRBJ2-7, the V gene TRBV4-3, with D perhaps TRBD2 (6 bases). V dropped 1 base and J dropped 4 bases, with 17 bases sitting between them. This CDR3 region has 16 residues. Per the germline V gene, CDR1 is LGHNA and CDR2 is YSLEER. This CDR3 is CASSQVADLHAYEQYF. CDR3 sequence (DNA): TGCGCCAGCAGCCAAGTAGCGGATCTCCACGCATACGAGCAGTACTTC.

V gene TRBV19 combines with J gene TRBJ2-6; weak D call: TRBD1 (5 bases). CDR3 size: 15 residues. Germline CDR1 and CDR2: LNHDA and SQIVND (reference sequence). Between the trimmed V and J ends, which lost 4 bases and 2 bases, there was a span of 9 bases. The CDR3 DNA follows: TGTGCCAGTAGTACCACAGGCACTGGGGCCAACGTCCTGACTTTC. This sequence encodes CASSTTGTGANVLTF.

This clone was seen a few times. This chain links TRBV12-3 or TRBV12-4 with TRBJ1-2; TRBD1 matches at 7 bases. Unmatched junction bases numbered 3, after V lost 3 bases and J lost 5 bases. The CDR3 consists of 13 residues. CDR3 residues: CASSFQQGYGYTF. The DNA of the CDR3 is TGTGCCAGCAGTTTTCAACAGGGGTATGGCTACACCTTC.

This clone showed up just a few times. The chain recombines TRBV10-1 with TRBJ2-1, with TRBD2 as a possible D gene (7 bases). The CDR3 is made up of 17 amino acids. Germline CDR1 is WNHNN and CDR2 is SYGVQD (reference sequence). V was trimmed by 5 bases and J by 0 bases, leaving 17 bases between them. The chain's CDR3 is CASSRLGGPSSYNEQFF. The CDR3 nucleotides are TGCGCCAGCAGTAGACTCGGGGGGCCAAGCTCCTACAATGAGCAGTTCTTC.

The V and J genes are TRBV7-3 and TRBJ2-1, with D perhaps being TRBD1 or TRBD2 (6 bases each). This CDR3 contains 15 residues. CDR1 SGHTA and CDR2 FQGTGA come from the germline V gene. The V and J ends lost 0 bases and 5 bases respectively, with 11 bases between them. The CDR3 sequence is CASSLTEGGHNEQFF. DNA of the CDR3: TGTGCCAGCAGCTTAACGGAGGGGGGCCACAATGAGCAGTTCTTC.